This TCR beta chain was identified during a study of CD8 T cells in Susac syndrome (dated by TCRdb to the late 2010s). Background for the entire study: Whether CD8+ T cell activation and differentiation in Susac syndrome was antigen driven was tested using repertoire sequencing. Clonality of the CD8+ T cell repertoire was compared between 11 to 12 healthy donors, approximately 14 Susac syndrome patients and about 15 multiple sclerosis patients.

Peripheral blood CD8+ and CD4+ T cells from healthy donors, Susac syndrome patients and multiple sclerosis patients were profiled by high-throughput TCR beta sequencing. Healthy donors were age- and sex-matched controls. Bulk CD8+ and CD4+ T cells were purified by magnetic negative isolation, while CD8+ TEMRA cells were enriched using FACS. Blood was collected in EDTA tubes and processed within 24 hours, with PBMCs isolated through density gradient centrifugation. PBMCs destined for TCR sequencing were cryopreserved in liquid nitrogen and later thawed in a 37 °C water bath. The sorted or isolated CD4+, CD8+ and CD8+ TEMRA cells had a purity of 90% or higher. RNA was extracted with the RNeasy kit and roughly 0.45 to 1 ug was reverse transcribed using random hexamers. The immunoSEQ multiplex PCR assay, which covers 54 Vbeta and 13 Jbeta segments, was used to amplify TCR beta CDR3 regions. PCR amplification bias was corrected using a synthetic template baseline for primer optimization and computational correction. The authors' pipeline ran thus. Reads were annotated to V, D and J genes according to IMGT and were analyzed with immunoSEQ Analyzer, with only productive sequences retained. Clonality was calculated as one minus the Shannon entropy normalized by log2 of the number of productive unique sequences. For each patient and control, public and private clones were evaluated within the 100 most prevalent clones. Clones were defined as Susac-specific if absent from the healthy and MS cohorts, from more than 900 published viral clones and from other ImmuneACCESS disease sequences. TCRdb handled the public reads itself, with Q25 trimming in fastp and clone calling in MiXCR, and kept productive beta chains. Each entry merges the rows of one CDR3 protein and shows their most common DNA and genes. These V and J calls derive from TCRdb rather than the authors' analysis. Within this sample are roughly 80,000 distinct CDR3 sequences, with about 94% of them counted one time only. Of the sample, about 0.25% is held by the ten largest clones.

Based on the germline V gene, the CDR1 and CDR2 sequences are SGHVS and FNYEAQ. Between the V and J ends, shortened by 1 base and 9 bases respectively, the junction contains 10 bases. From its cysteine to its phenylalanine, the CDR3 spans 14 amino acids. Only the CDR3 portion is preserved as DNA: 42 bases, with reading frame beginning at the first base. General study outcomes and caveats: The TCR sequencing and HLA analysis was acknowledged to have included a relatively small number of individuals.

For this clonotype: Its specific antigen is unknown. Base qualities are not at hand, and no much larger clone is one base apart.

This TCR was recovered from a human donor in good health. The sequenced sample consisted of CD8+ T cells from PBMCs. The sequence joins TRBV7-6 to TRBJ1-6; tentative D gene TRBD1, with 5 bases matching. In nucleotides, the sequence is TGTGCCAGCAGCTTAGAAGGGGCGGTTTCACCCCTCCACTTT. Its translation is CASSLEGAVSPLHF.